One sample yielded the 26 T cell receptor beta chains listed below, sequenced in a study of immune reconstitution after stem cell transplant in scleroderma. TCRdb processed the RT-PCR reads anew with MiXCR; each CDR3 protein has one entry. The top ten clones hold roughly 20% of a sample with 1,500 to 2,000 distinct CDR3 sequences, 7.4% of them seen once. Sampling was carried out before or after autologous hematopoietic stem cell transplantation (not recorded which). These receptors originate from a male donor with systemic sclerosis.

The gene calls are TRBV7-3 and TRBJ1-1; D call uncertain. Per germline, CDR1 SGHTA and CDR2 FQGTGA. Trimming removed 5 bases from V and 4 bases from J, with 14 bases in between. This CDR3 is 14 amino acids long. The CDR3 reads CASSTSKVGTEAFF. CDR3 sequence (DNA): TGTGCCAGCAGCACCTCGAAGGTGGGCACTGAAGCTTTCTTT.

This clonotype is judged medium-sized. The chain recombines TRBV27 with TRBJ2-1; no reliable D call. The V end lost 3 bases, the J end lost 4 bases, and 16 bases lay between the germline ends. CDR1 is MNHEY and CDR2 is SMNVEV in the germline V gene (reference sequence). This CDR3 is built from 16 residues. The DNA for the CDR3 is TGTGCCAGCAGTTTTCGTCCTGGGATGGGATACAATGAGCAGTTCTTC. Translating it yields CASSFRPGMGYNEQFF.

By share, this clonotype counts as medium-sized. DNA for the CDR3: TGTGCCAGCAGGACTAGCGGGAGTTACGAGCAGTACTTC. It translates to CASRTSGSYEQYF. This chain uses TRBV3-1 with TRBJ2-7; TRBD2 matches 12 bases. This CDR3 is 13 amino acids long. The trim removed 6 bases at V and 4 bases at J, leaving 1 base unmatched. Germline loops: CDR1 LGHDT, CDR2 YNNKEL (reference sequence).

By its share, this clonotype is medium-sized. The gene calls are TRBV6-5 and TRBJ1-2; TRBD1 matches 10 bases. Trimming took 1 base from V and 2 from J; bases not matched to a gene: 10. The CDR3 contains 18 residues. Germline V gene lookup returns CDR1 MNHEY and CDR2 SVGAGI. As DNA, the CDR3 is TGTGCCAGCAGTTACTTCATACAACCGGGACAGGGGAACTATGGCTACACCTTC. This encodes CASSYFIQPGQGNYGYTF.

At least ten counts were recorded for this clonotype. The chain joins TRBV5-1 to TRBJ2-7; TRBD1 matches 11 bases. CDR1 is SGHRS, CDR2 YFSETQ, per germline. CDR3 length: 14 residues. The V gene end was trimmed by 3 bases and the J gene end by 3 bases; junction bases not matched to a gene: 2. The CDR3 reads CASSSGTGGYEQYF. The CDR3, as DNA: TGCGCCAGCAGCTCCGGGACAGGGGGCTACGAGCAGTACTTC.

By frequency in the sample, this clonotype is medium-sized. The V gene is TRBV20-1, the J gene TRBJ2-1; 9 bases match TRBD1. Per germline, CDR1 DFQATT and CDR2 SNEGSKA (reference sequence). The CDR3 length is 16 residues. Trimming at V came to 2 bases and at J to 7 bases, leaving 12 bases not matched to a gene. The chain's CDR3 is CSARQQTGGIANEQFF. The CDR3 coding sequence is TGCAGTGCTAGACAGCAAACAGGGGGCATCGCGAATGAGCAGTTCTTC.

This clonotype is medium-sized within its sample. CDR3 coding DNA: TGTGCCAGCAGTTCCAAGGGTGGGCCCTACAATGAGCAGTTCTTC. Its protein product is CASSSKGGPYNEQFF. The rearrangement links TRBV7-8 to TRBJ2-1; no firm D call. The CDR3 length is 15 residues. The germline V and J ends were trimmed by 6 bases and 2 bases, with 14 bases remaining between them. Germline CDR1 and CDR2: SGHVS and FQNEAQ.

This clonotype is medium-sized by share. The V and J genes are TRBV29-1 and TRBJ2-2; possible D gene TRBD1, 6 bases. Germline CDR1 reads SQVTM; CDR2 reads ANQGSEA. Trimming shortened V by 7 bases and J by 0 bases, and 9 bases separated the two germline ends. The CDR3 contains 13 residues. DNA for the CDR3: TGCAGCGCCGACAGGACGAACACCGGGGAGCTGTTTTTT. It encodes CSADRTNTGELFF.

Within the sample, this clonotype is large. The chain recombines TRBV28 with TRBJ2-7; D call uncertain. This CDR3 has 12 amino acids. Trimming took 3 bases from V and 5 from J, leaving 8 bases between them. Germline CDR1 reads MDHEN; CDR2 reads SYDVKM. CDR3 nucleotides: TGTGCCAGCAGTTTTGAGTTCAACGAGCAGTACTTC. Residues: CASSFEFNEQYF.

Judged by abundance, this clonotype is medium-sized. This chain joins TRBV6-5 and TRBJ1-2; 7 bases agree with TRBD1. Losses at the gene ends were 2 bases for V and 8 bases for J; bases not matched to a gene: 11. The germline V gene encodes CDR1 MNHEY and CDR2 SVGAGI. CDR3 length: 15 residues. CDR3 protein: CASSYRKGASVGYTF. The CDR3 DNA reads TGTGCCAGCAGTTACAGGAAGGGGGCTTCGGTAGGCTACACCTTC.

This clonotype ranks as medium-sized. CDR3 protein: CASTQQTYNEQFF. The CDR3 bases are TGTGCCAGTACCCAGCAAACCTACAATGAGCAGTTCTTC. The rearrangement links TRBV19 to TRBJ2-1; no definite D call. V was cut by 7 bases and J by 2 bases, with 9 bases left in between. The CDR3 sequence is 13 residues long. Germline CDR1 is LNHDA and CDR2 is SQIVND (reference sequence).

This clonotype was found many times. V gene TRBV29-1 combines with J gene TRBJ2-1, with a tentative D call TRBD1 (6 bases). Germline values: CDR1 SQVTM, CDR2 ANQGSEA. Trimming pared 3 bases from V and 8 bases from J, leaving 11 bases between. The CDR3 consists of 12 residues. The CDR3 DNA reads as TGCAGCGTTGACGCAGGGGCGGATGAGCAGTTCTTC. Amino acids: CSVDAGADEQFF.

This clonotype is judged medium-sized. The rearrangement links TRBV5-1 to TRBJ1-1; D not resolved. V lost 0 bases, J lost 1 base, and 4 bases lay in between. From germline, CDR1 is SGHRS and CDR2 YFSETQ. CDR3 size: 13 residues. CDR3 sequence reads: CASSLAGNTEAFF. The CDR3 nucleotides read TGCGCCAGCAGCTTGGCTGGGAACACTGAAGCTTTCTTT.

This clonotype is labeled large. V gene TRBV2 combines with J gene TRBJ1-4; D unresolved. Germline CDR1 reads SNHLY; CDR2 reads FYNNEI. The CDR3 runs to 12 residues. Trimming pared 10 bases from V and 0 bases from J, leaving 6 bases between. CDR3 region: CATRTTNEKLFF. CDR3 DNA: TGTGCCACCCGGACAACTAATGAAAAACTGTTTTTT.

This clonotype rates as medium-sized. The genes are TRBV5-8 and TRBJ1-1; D gene uncertain. CDR1 SGHTS and CDR2 YDEGEE come from the germline V gene. There are 14 residues in the CDR3. Trimming left V 0 bases short and J 2 bases short, with 8 bases between. The CDR3 coding sequence is TGTGCCAGCAGCTTGGACATCCACAACACTGAAGCTTTCTTT. The encoded protein is CASSLDIHNTEAFF. Full variable domain (remainder filled in from reference TRBV5-8 and TRBJ1-1): EAGVTQSPTHLIKTRGQQATLRCSPISGHTSVYWYQQALGLGLQFLLWYDEGEERNRGNFPPRFSGRQFPNYSSELNVNALELEDSALYLCASSLDIHNTEAFFGQGTRLTVV.

This clonotype is labeled as medium-sized. The chain is built from TRBV6-1 and TRBJ2-2, with 8 bases that match TRBD1. CDR1 and CDR2 from the germline V gene are MNHNS and SASEGT. This CDR3 is built from 16 residues. V lost 3 bases to trimming and J lost 0 bases; unmatched junction nucleotides: 3. The CDR3 reads CASSDGQGANTGELFF. The CDR3 bases are TGTGCCAGCAGTGACGGACAGGGTGCGAACACCGGGGAGCTGTTTTTT.

This clonotype is medium-sized within its sample. V and J are TRBV10-2 and TRBJ1-6; 9 positions match TRBD1. The CDR3 extends over 16 amino acids. Germline CDR1 reads WSHSY; CDR2 reads SAAADI. Unmatched junction bases numbered 7, after V lost 0 bases and J lost 10 bases. This CDR3 is CASSESITGGESPLHF. In DNA form, the CDR3 reads TGCGCCAGCAGTGAGTCGATAACAGGGGGCGAGTCACCCCTCCACTTT.

This clonotype showed up many times. This sequence joins TRBV5-1 and TRBJ2-5, with D perhaps matching TRBD2 (7 bases). This CDR3 is built from 16 residues. Germline V gene data show CDR1 as SGHRS and CDR2 as YFSETQ. Trimming took off 4 bases at V and 2 bases at J, with 18 bases between the two ends. CDR3 residues: CASSKHAGAPQETQYF. The CDR3, as DNA: TGCGCCAGCAGCAAACACGCGGGGGCTCCTCAAGAGACCCAGTACTTC.

The genes are TRBV7-2 and TRBJ2-6; D call uncertain. The CDR3 is made up of 13 amino acids. The germline CDR1 and CDR2 sequences are SGHTA and FQGNSA. V was pared by 3 bases and J by 1 base, with 1 base between. The CDR3 is CASSFSGANVLTF. CDR3 in DNA: TGTGCCAGCAGCTTTTCTGGGGCCAACGTCCTGACTTTC.

This clonotype appeared many times. The chain uses TRBV2 and TRBJ2-7, with 10 bases that match TRBD2. With 8 bases clipped from V and 1 base from J, the junction kept 5 bases outside the gene matches. The CDR3 has 14 amino acids. Germline assignment: CDR1 SNHLY and CDR2 FYNNEI. This chain's CDR3 is CASYERGGSYEQYF. The CDR3 DNA follows: TGTGCCAGCTATGAGCGGGGGGGTTCCTACGAGCAGTACTTC.

The chain employs TRBV6-2 or TRBV6-3 and TRBJ1-2; 7 nucleotides agree with TRBD1. The CDR3 has 13 amino acids. Germline loops: CDR1 MNHEY, CDR2 SVGEGT. The V segment lost 5 bases and the J segment 2 bases; nucleotides outside the gene matches: 2. The CDR3 reads CASSPDRNYGYTF. CDR3 DNA: TGTGCCAGCAGTCCGGACAGGAACTATGGCTACACCTTC.

The table lists this clonotype with many counts. The chain recombines TRBV5-1 with TRBJ2-1; the D gene could be TRBD1 or TRBD2 (6 bases each). This CDR3 region has 15 residues. CDR1 and CDR2 (germline): SGHRS, YFSETQ. Trimming shortened V by 0 bases and J by 8 bases, and 15 bases separated the two germline ends. The CDR3 spells CASSLEGLGGDEQFF. CDR3 DNA: TGCGCCAGCAGCTTGGAGGGATTGGGGGGCGATGAGCAGTTCTTC. Filled out from reference TRBV5-1 and TRBJ2-1, the complete variable domain reads KAGVTQTPRYLIKTRGQQVTLSCSPISGHRSVSWYQQTPGQGLQFLFEYFSETQRNKGNFPGRFSGRQFSNSRSEMNVSTLELGDSALYLCASSLEGLGGDEQFFGPGTRLTVL.

This clonotype was counted between two and nine times. The chain links TRBV6-5 to TRBJ1-2, with D perhaps TRBD1 (5 bases). The V gene's germline CDR1 is MNHEY and CDR2 SVGAGI. CDR3 length: 14 amino acids. Trimming cost V 7 bases and J 4 bases, with 16 bases left between them. This CDR3 reads CASTSAGNVYGYTF. As DNA, the CDR3 is TGTGCCAGCACCTCAGCAGGGAACGTCTATGGCTACACCTTC.

This clonotype has a handful of counts. The chain employs TRBV13 and TRBJ1-1; possibly TRBD1 for D (5 bases). V was cut by 3 bases and J by 1 base, with 9 bases left in between. The CDR3 runs 14 residues. Germline V gives CDR1 PRHDT, CDR2 FYEKMQ (reference sequence). CDR3 DNA: TGTGCCAGCAGCTTCCTAACAGGGAACACTGAAGCTTTCTTT. It is translated as CASSFLTGNTEAFF.

This clonotype is medium-sized. The rearrangement uses TRBV4-2 and TRBJ2-5; D uncertain. The CDR3 runs 13 residues. V lost 0 bases to trimming and J lost 5 bases, with 7 bases between them. Germline assignment: CDR1 LGHNA and CDR2 YNFKEQ. CDR3 loop: CASSQDIGETQYF. The CDR3 DNA follows: TGTGCCAGCAGCCAAGATATCGGGGAGACCCAGTACTTC.

In this sample, this clonotype is medium-sized. In nucleotides, the CDR3 is TGTGCCAGCGGTTGGGGTTACGAGCAGTACTTC. It is translated as CASGWGYEQYF. V gene TRBV11-2 combines with J gene TRBJ2-7; no definite D call. The CDR3 totals 11 residues. Trimming left V 8 bases short and J 4 bases short, with 9 bases between. Germline CDR1 SGHAT, CDR2 FQNNGV. Combining the CDR3 with reference TRBV11-2 and TRBJ2-7 gives the whole variable domain EAGVAQSPRYKIIEKRQSVAFWCNPISGHATLYWYQQILGQGPKLLIQFQNNGVVDDSQLPKDRFSAERLKGVDSTLKIQPAKLEDSAVYLCASGWGYEQYFGPGTRLTVT.